The 31 T cell receptor beta chains in this list originate from one sample, sequenced in a study of follicular helper T cells after annual influenza vaccination. Noted time point: 2014-2015 season, 7 days after vaccination. The protocol was immunoSEQ multiplex PCR, while the TCRdb copy is restricted to in-frame clones and leaves out a portion. This table has around 860 clones, 75% to 90% appearing once. The sample in question was CXCR5+ CD38+ circulating T follicular helper cells from blood, obtained 7 days after influenza vaccination. Subset denoted: circulating Tfh, non-naive CD4+CXCR5+PD-1+ (ICOS+CD38+ or ICOS-CD38-). The receptors come from an adult who received the influenza vaccine.

The CDR3 coding sequence is TGTGCCAGTACCTCGACTGGTAACTATGGCTACACCTTC. This translates into CASTSTGNYGYTF. The V and J genes are TRBV19 and TRBJ1-2; D remains ambiguous. V was trimmed by 7 bases and J by 1 base, leaving 10 bases between them. The CDR3 extends over 13 amino acids. The germline CDR1 and CDR2 sequences are LNHDA and SQIVND (reference sequence).

This chain joins TRBV21-1 and TRBJ1-5. TRBV21-1 is marked as a pseudogene. CDR3 length: 16 residues. The chain's CDR3 is CASSKGYRRGKRPQHF. The CDR3, as DNA: TGTGCCAGCAGCAAAGGGTACCGGCGGGGAAAAAGGCCCCAGCATTTT.

In its sample, this clone was seen a few times. The CDR3, as DNA: TGTGCCAGCAGTTCACGGACTAGCGGGGTGGGAAGCTCCTACAATGAGCAGTTCTTC. Its translation is CASSSRTSGVGSSYNEQFF. The chain links TRBV27 to TRBJ2-1; 12 bases are shared with TRBD2. The CDR3 sequence is 19 residues long. The junction had 10 bases not matched to a gene; V was cut back by 4 bases and J by 0 bases. From germline, CDR1 is MNHEY and CDR2 SMNVEV (reference sequence).

The genes are TRBV19 and TRBJ2-2; the match to TRBD1 covers 8 bases. This CDR3 is 17 amino acids long. CDR1 and CDR2 (germline): LNHDA, SQIVND (reference sequence). The junction had 12 bases not matched to a gene; V was cut back by 4 bases and J by 5 bases. The CDR3 is CASSKRAGGRMTGELFF. The CDR3 nucleotides read TGTGCCAGTAGTAAGAGGGCAGGGGGCAGGATGACCGGGGAGCTGTTTTTT. Based on the CDR3 plus reference TRBV19 and TRBJ2-2, the full variable domain is DGGITQSPKYLFRKEGQNVTLSCEQNLNHDAMYWYRQDPGQGLRLIYYSQIVNDFQKGDIAEGYSVSREKKESFPLTVTSAQKNPTAFYLCASSKRAGGRMTGELFFGEGSRLTVL.

J is TRBJ2-7 and V is TRBV11-2; 9 bases line up with TRBD2. The junction had 10 bases not matched to a gene; V was cut back by 3 bases and J by 7 bases. There are 15 residues in the CDR3. Per the germline V gene, CDR1 is SGHAT and CDR2 is FQNNGV. For the CDR3, the DNA is TGTGCCAGCAGCTTCGATGTGGCGGGGGGGAGGGAGCAGTACTTC. Its protein is CASSFDVAGGREQYF.

The chain uses TRBV7-2 and TRBJ1-1, with D tentatively TRBD1 (5 bases). V lost 1 base and J lost 5, with 8 bases in between. Germline V gene data show CDR1 as SGHTA and CDR2 as FQGNSA. The CDR3 contains 13 residues. CDR3 in amino acids: CASSLGGRTEAFF. CDR3 DNA: TGTGCCAGCAGCTTAGGGGGGAGGACTGAAGCTTTCTTT.

This chain links TRBV30 with TRBJ2-1; 10 bases match TRBD2. Germline loops: CDR1 GTSNPN, CDR2 SVGIG (reference sequence). Trimming at V came to 2 bases and at J to 0 bases, leaving 7 bases not matched to a gene. CDR3 length: 17 amino acids. CDR3 in amino acids: CAWSTSGKRGSYNEQFF. The CDR3 bases are TGTGCCTGGAGTACTAGCGGGAAAAGGGGCTCCTACAATGAGCAGTTCTTC.

The gene calls are TRBV15 and TRBJ2-3, with TRBD2 identical over 7 bases. The junction had 10 bases not matched to a gene; V was cut back by 0 bases and J by 4 bases. Germline CDR1 LNHNV, CDR2 YYDKDF (reference sequence). The CDR3 has 17 amino acids. The CDR3, as DNA: TGTGCCACCAGCAGAGATGGGCAAGCGGGGACCTCAGATACGCAGTATTTT. This translates into CATSRDGQAGTSDTQYF.

This chain links TRBV5-1 with TRBJ1-4; maybe TRBD1 (5 bases). Germline V gives CDR1 SGHRS, CDR2 YFSETQ. V was cut by 2 bases and J by 0 bases, with 8 bases left in between. This CDR3 is 15 amino acids long. CDR3 region: CASSFGQATNEKLFF. Here the CDR3 DNA reads TGCGCCAGCAGCTTTGGACAAGCAACTAATGAAAAACTGTTTTTT.

This clone has a single count. V gene TRBV7-3 combines with J gene TRBJ2-1; TRBD2 matches 7 bases. CDR1 and CDR2 from the germline V gene are SGHTA and FQGTGA. This CDR3 is 14 amino acids long. J lost 7 bases, V lost 4 bases, and 7 bases had no gene match. CDR3 DNA sequence: TGTGCCAGCAGCTCGAACCCACTAGCGAATGAGCAGTTCTTC. This translates into CASSSNPLANEQFF. Complete variable domain (other parts from reference TRBV7-3 and TRBJ2-1): GAGVSQTPSNKVTEKGKYVELRCDPISGHTALYWYRQSLGQGPEFLIYFQGTGAADDSGLPNDRFFAVRPEGSVSTLKIQRTERGDSAVYLCASSSNPLANEQFFGPGTRLTVL.

CDR3 protein: CASRPGGNNEKLFF. The CDR3 bases are TGTGCCAGCCGACCGGGGGGAAATAATGAAAAACTGTTTTTT. V usage is TRBV28 and J usage is TRBJ1-4; D perhaps matches TRBD1 (5 bases). The V gene's germline CDR1 is MDHEN and CDR2 SYDVKM. The V and J ends lost 8 bases and 4 bases respectively, with 14 bases between them. The CDR3 loop spans 14 amino acids.

This clone was counted a few times. The J gene is TRBJ1-2, the V gene TRBV6-4; 7 bases agree with TRBD1. With V trimmed by 5 bases and J by 2 bases, 2 bases remained unmatched. Germline V gives CDR1 MRHNA, CDR2 SNTAGT. The CDR3 contains 13 residues. CDR3 in amino acids: CASSPGQNYGYTF. The CDR3 DNA reads as TGTGCCAGCAGTCCGGGACAGAACTATGGCTACACCTTC.

The genes are TRBV5-4 and TRBJ2-4; 12 bases align to TRBD2. The CDR3 length is 19 residues. The trim removed 3 bases at V and 7 bases at J, leaving 17 bases unmatched. In germline, CDR1 is SGHNT, CDR2 YYREEE (reference sequence). The DNA for the CDR3 is TGTGCCAGCAGCTCCACTCACCGGACTAGCGGGGCCCTAGGGAACATTCAGTACTTC. Protein product: CASSSTHRTSGALGNIQYF.

This chain links TRBV7-8 with TRBJ2-7; TRBD2 aligns across 8 bases. The germline V gene encodes CDR1 SGHVS and CDR2 FQNEAQ. The CDR3 length is 16 residues. V lost 5 bases to trimming and J lost 4 bases; unmatched junction nucleotides: 13. DNA for the CDR3: TGTGCCAGCAGCCGGGCGGGCGGGGGGTCAGGATACGAGCAGTACTTC. It translates to CASSRAGGGSGYEQYF.

This chain joins TRBV19 and TRBJ2-3, with 7 bases fitting TRBD2. The CDR3 extends over 12 amino acids. V shed 9 bases, J shed 2 bases, and the junction held 2 bases outside the gene matches. Germline lookup yields CDR1 LNHDA and CDR2 SQIVND (reference sequence). The CDR3 reads CARAGFTDTQYF. The CDR3 DNA sequence: TGTGCCAGAGCGGGGTTCACAGATACGCAGTATTTT.

The chain recombines TRBV28 with TRBJ1-2; 7 bases align to TRBD1. V gave up 6 bases and J gave up 0 bases; unmatched junction bases: 4. CDR1 is MDHEN and CDR2 is SYDVKM in the germline V gene. This CDR3 comprises 14 residues. CDR3 coding DNA: TGTGCCAGCAGCCGGGACAGAGCTAACTATGGCTACACCTTC. Its translation is CASSRDRANYGYTF.

This rearrangement joins TRBV9 to TRBJ2-3; D perhaps matches TRBD1 (6 bases). This CDR3 region has 14 residues. The V end was cut by 3 bases, the J end by 7 bases, with 15 bases between. Per germline, CDR1 SGDLS and CDR2 YYNGEE. CDR3 sequence: CASSAGTTRYTQYF. In DNA form, the CDR3 reads TGTGCCAGCAGCGCCGGGACAACAAGGTATACGCAGTATTTT.

CDR3 sequence reads: CASSSTGGAETQYF. The CDR3 region has the DNA TGCGCCAGCAGCTCGACAGGGGGCGCGGAGACCCAGTACTTC. The rearrangement joins TRBV5-1 to TRBJ2-5, with 10 bases fitting TRBD1. Germline CDR1 and CDR2: SGHRS and YFSETQ. With 3 bases clipped from V and 5 bases from J, the junction kept 4 bases outside the gene matches. The CDR3 covers 14 residues.

The CDR3 loop is CASSFGLATQIRTEAFF. The DNA of the CDR3 is TGTGCCAGCAGCTTTGGGTTAGCTACACAAATTCGCACTGAAGCTTTCTTT. The genes are TRBV21-1 and TRBJ1-1. TRBV21-1 is classified as a pseudogene. The CDR3 totals 17 residues.

V is TRBV28 and J is TRBJ1-1; 8 nucleotides align to TRBD1. The CDR3 covers 14 residues. Germline loops: CDR1 MDHEN, CDR2 SYDVKM. Trimming took 4 bases from V and 6 from J; bases not matched to a gene: 7. The CDR3: CASSSGQGRAEAFF. CDR3 DNA: TGTGCCAGCAGTTCCGGACAGGGCCGGGCTGAAGCTTTCTTT. Combining the CDR3 with reference TRBV28 and TRBJ1-1 gives the whole variable domain DVKVTQSSRYLVKRTGEKVFLECVQDMDHENMFWYRQDPGLGLRLIYFSYDVKMKEKGDIPEGYSVSREKKERFSLILESASTNQTSMYLCASSSGQGRAEAFFGQGTRLTVV.

V is TRBV12-2 and J is TRBJ1-4; the table gives TRBD1 as D, unverified against the DNA. TRBV12-2 is described as a pseudogene. This CDR3 spans 18 amino acids. The CDR3 here is CASRSTSNQGALREKLFF. The CDR3 nucleotides read TGTGCAAGTCGCTCTACTTCAAACCAGGGGGCGTTGCGTGAAAAACTGTTTTTT.

This clone is a singleton in its sample. The rearrangement joins TRBV19 to TRBJ1-5; D is uncertain. V was clipped by 9 bases and J by 3 bases, with 21 bases between them. This CDR3 region has 16 residues. Germline CDR1 and CDR2: LNHDA and SQIVND (reference sequence). CDR3 region: CARIKRTAGHNQPQHF. The CDR3 coding sequence is TGTGCCAGGATTAAACGGACTGCCGGCCACAATCAGCCCCAGCATTTT. The full variable domain, with the rest looked up from reference TRBV19 and TRBJ1-5, is DGGITQSPKYLFRKEGQNVTLSCEQNLNHDAMYWYRQDPGQGLRLIYYSQIVNDFQKGDIAEGYSVSREKKESFPLTVTSAQKNPTAFYLCARIKRTAGHNQPQHFGDGTRLSIL.

This chain links TRBV15 with TRBJ2-5; TRBD2 matches at 10 bases. Matching the DNA end better, TRBJ2-7 makes the J call doubtful. This CDR3 spans 16 amino acids. The germline V gene has CDR1 LNHNV and CDR2 YYDKDF (reference sequence). The CDR3 is CATSRDQAGGVYEQYF. CDR3 coding DNA: TGTGCCACCAGCAGAGATCAAGCGGGGGGGGTCTACGAGCAGTACTTC.

The gene calls are TRBV4-2 and TRBJ2-7; 8 bases agree with TRBD1. V lost 1 base and J lost 3; bases outside the gene matches: 8. CDR3 length: 16 residues. CDR1 is LGHNA and CDR2 is YNFKEQ in the germline V gene. CDR3 sequence (DNA): TGTGCCAGCAGCCAAGCATCAGGGGGCCGCTACTACGAGCAGTACTTC. Its translation is CASSQASGGRYYEQYF.

The chain has TRBV4-1 and TRBJ1-2, with D tentatively TRBD1 (5 bases). CDR1 is MGHRA, CDR2 YSYEKL, per germline. The CDR3 is 16 residues long. Trimming took off 2 bases at V and 2 bases at J, with 15 bases between the two ends. The CDR3 is CASSQTSGGRNYGYTF. CDR3 in DNA: TGCGCCAGCAGCCAAACTTCGGGGGGGAGGAACTATGGCTACACCTTC.

The chain combines TRBV15 with TRBJ2-7, with TRBD2 matching 10 bases. CDR3 length equals 16 residues. The germline V gene has CDR1 LNHNV and CDR2 YYDKDF (reference sequence). The junction had 5 bases not matched to a gene; V was cut back by 0 bases and J by 3 bases. CDR3 DNA: TGTGCCACCAGCAGAGATCAAGCGGGGGGGGTCTACGAGCAGTACTTC. Translating gives CATSRDQAGGVYEQYF. The full variable domain, its missing parts supplied by reference TRBV15 and TRBJ2-7, is DAMVIQNPRYQVTQFGKPVTLSCSQTLNHNVMYWYQQKSSQAPKLLFHYYDKDFNNEADTPDNFQSRRPNTSFCFLDIRSPGLGDTAMYLCATSRDQAGGVYEQYFGPGTRLTVT.

The V and J genes are TRBV11-2 and TRBJ2-7; 8 bases align to TRBD2. This CDR3 spans 18 amino acids. V lost 3 bases, J lost 4 bases, and 17 bases stayed unmatched. Germline loops: CDR1 SGHAT, CDR2 FQNNGV. CDR3 bases: TGTGCCAGCAGCTTTTCGAGCCTAGCGGGCGCTTCGGCATACGAGCAGTACTTC. Amino acids: CASSFSSLAGASAYEQYF.

V gene TRBV11-2 combines with J gene TRBJ1-1; D possibly corresponds to TRBD1 (5 bases). The CDR3 runs to 14 residues. Trimming cost V 5 bases and J 1 base, with 11 bases left between them. Germline values: CDR1 SGHAT, CDR2 FQNNGV. The CDR3 region is CASSRSDRNTEAFF. CDR3 DNA sequence: TGTGCCAGCAGCCGCTCCGACAGGAACACTGAAGCTTTCTTT.

The rearrangement joins TRBV30 to TRBJ2-2; 9 nucleotides align to TRBD1. With 4 bases clipped from V and 7 bases from J, the junction kept 7 bases outside the gene matches. The CDR3 sequence is 14 residues long. Germline CDR1 and CDR2: GTSNPN and SVGIG (reference sequence). The CDR3 is CAWKTGGSGGELFF. CDR3 DNA sequence: TGTGCCTGGAAAACAGGGGGCAGTGGCGGGGAGCTGTTTTTT.

The V and J genes are TRBV28 and TRBJ1-5, with D possibly being TRBD1 (5 bases). From germline, CDR1 is MDHEN and CDR2 SYDVKM. The CDR3 extends over 15 amino acids. Trimming cost V 8 bases and J 0 bases, with 14 bases left between them. The CDR3 DNA sequence: TGTGCCAGCCTCCGGACACTAACTAGCAATCAGCCCCAGCATTTT. It translates to CASLRTLTSNQPQHF.

The V call is TRBV7-3, the J call TRBJ1-2, with D hard to call. Trimming removed 3 bases at V and 1 base at J, with 6 bases between. Per the germline V gene, CDR1 is SGHTA and CDR2 is FQGTGA. This CDR3 comprises 13 residues. The CDR3 DNA follows: TGTGCCAGCAGCTTCGGGAGTAACTATGGCTACACCTTC. This gives the protein CASSFGSNYGYTF.